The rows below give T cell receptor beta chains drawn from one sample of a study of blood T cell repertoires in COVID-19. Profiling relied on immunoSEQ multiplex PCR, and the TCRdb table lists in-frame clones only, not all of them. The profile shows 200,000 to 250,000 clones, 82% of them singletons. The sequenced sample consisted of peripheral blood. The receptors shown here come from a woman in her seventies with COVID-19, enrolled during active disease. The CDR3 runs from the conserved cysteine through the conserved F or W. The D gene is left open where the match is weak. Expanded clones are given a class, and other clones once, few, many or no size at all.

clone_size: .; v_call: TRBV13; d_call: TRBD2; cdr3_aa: CASSLDPGLAGGPGTQYF
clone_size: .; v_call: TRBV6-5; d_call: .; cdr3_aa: CASTGYNYGYTF
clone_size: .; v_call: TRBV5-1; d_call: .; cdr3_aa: CASSLKKGPSGNTIYF
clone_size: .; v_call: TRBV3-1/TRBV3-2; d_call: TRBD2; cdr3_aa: CASSRRTSGITDTQYF
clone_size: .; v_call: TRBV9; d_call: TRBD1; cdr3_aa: CASSVGGGQGYEQYF
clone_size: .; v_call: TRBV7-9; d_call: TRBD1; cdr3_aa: CASSQDRAVGYTF
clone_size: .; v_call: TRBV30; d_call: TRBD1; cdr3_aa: CAGGKGALAFF
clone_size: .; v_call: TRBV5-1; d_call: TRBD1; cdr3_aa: CASSPGQGVHYGYTF
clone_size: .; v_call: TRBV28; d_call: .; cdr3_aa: CASSLENPTQGTYTF
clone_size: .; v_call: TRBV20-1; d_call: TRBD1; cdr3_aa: CSATGGTEAFF
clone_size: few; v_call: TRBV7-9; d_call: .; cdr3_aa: CASSPGGGRSEKLFF
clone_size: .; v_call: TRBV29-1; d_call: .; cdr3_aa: CSVARAAGVEAAFF
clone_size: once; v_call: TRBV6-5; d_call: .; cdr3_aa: CATLRGPTNTGELFF
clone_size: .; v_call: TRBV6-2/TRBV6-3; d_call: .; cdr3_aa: CASRPNSAINYGYTF
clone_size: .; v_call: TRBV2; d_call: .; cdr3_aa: CASSEGAGSRYGYTF
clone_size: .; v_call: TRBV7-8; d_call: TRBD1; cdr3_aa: CASSVPRDRGHSGNTIYF
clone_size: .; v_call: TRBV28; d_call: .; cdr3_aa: CASSTARIAGNTIYF
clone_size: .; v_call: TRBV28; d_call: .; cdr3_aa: CASSSSGATNEKLFF
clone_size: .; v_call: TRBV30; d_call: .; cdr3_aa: CAHRQAHYEQYF
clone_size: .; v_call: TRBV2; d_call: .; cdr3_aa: CASRLQGNTIYF
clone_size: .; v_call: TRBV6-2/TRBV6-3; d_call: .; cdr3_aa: CASSYAVRLNTEAFF
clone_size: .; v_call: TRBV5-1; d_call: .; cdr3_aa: CASSLGIWGPGTDTQYF
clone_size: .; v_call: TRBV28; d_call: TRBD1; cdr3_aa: CASSLESGTGNYGYTF
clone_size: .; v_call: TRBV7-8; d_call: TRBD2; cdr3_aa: CASSLARLAIYEQYF
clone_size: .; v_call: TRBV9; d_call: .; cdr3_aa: CASSVGGNSYNEQFF
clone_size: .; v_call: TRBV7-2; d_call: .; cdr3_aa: CASGHPSGSSPYNEQFF
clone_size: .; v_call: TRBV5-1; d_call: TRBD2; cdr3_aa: CASSSLGPSGRGDQETQYF
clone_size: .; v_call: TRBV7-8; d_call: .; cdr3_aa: CASSLVFGLSGANVLTF
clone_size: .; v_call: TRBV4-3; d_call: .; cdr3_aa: CASSQGAGASTDTQYF
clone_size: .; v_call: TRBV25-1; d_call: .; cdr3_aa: CASSDLLRGGNEKLFF
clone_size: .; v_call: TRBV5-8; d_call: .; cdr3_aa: CASSRLQGFSGNTIYF
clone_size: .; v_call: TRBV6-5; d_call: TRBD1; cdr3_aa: CASRDRGRTNQPQHF
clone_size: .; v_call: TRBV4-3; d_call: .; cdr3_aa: CASSQPGRGNGYTF
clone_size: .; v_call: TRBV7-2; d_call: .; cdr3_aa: CASSPQGYNSPLHF
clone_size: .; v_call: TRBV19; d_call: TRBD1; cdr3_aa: CASSASATGTYEQYF
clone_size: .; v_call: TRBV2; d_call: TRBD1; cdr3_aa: CASSPDRLNRGYTF
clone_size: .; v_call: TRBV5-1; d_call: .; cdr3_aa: CASSLDGARLDTQYF
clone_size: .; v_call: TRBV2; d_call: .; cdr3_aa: CASSYREGYTF
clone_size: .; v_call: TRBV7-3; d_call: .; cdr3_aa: CASSLTGRTDTQYF
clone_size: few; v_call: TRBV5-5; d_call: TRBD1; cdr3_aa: CASSSGQSQETQYF
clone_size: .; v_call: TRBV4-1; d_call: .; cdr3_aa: CASSQDQGRTNTGELFF
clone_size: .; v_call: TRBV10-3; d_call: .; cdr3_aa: CAISERGDTEAFF
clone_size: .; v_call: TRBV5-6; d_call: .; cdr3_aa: CASSAQVNQPQHF
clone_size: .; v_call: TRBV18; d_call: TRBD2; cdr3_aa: CASSLGLAGGPDTQYF
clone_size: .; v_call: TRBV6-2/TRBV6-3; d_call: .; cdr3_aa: CASSYETESYEQYF